This entry lists 18 T cell receptor beta chains sequenced from one sample in a study of memory CD4+ T cells and cytomegalovirus serostatus. The method was immunoSEQ multiplex PCR; TCRdb's version includes in-frame clones alone and lacks a portion of them. The data contain 35,000 to 55,000 clones, 60% to 80% of them singletons. The sort gate was single viable CD3+CD4+CD8-CD45RO+ cells for memory CD4+ T cells. The material sequenced was memory CD4+ T cells from blood. The receptors originated from an adult in good health and CMV-seronegative.

The rearrangement joins TRBV5-1 to TRBJ1-1; D is possibly TRBD1 (6 bases). This CDR3 has 13 residues. From germline, CDR1 is SGHRS and CDR2 YFSETQ. V lost 5 bases to trimming and J lost 1 base, with 9 bases between them. CDR3 nucleotides: TGCGCCAGCAGGGCGGGGGCGAACACTGAAGCTTTCTTT. Translated: CASRAGANTEAFF.

This clone was detected only a few times. J is TRBJ1-1 and V is TRBV6-1, with no clear D. The ends were cut back, 7 bases at V and 6 bases at J, with 12 bases in the middle. Looked up from germline, CDR1 is MNHNS and CDR2 is SASEGT. CDR3 length: 12 residues. DNA of the CDR3: TGTGCCAGCACCACACTGGGTCCTGAAGCTTTCTTT. Residues: CASTTLGPEAFF.

The chain recombines TRBV7-2 with TRBJ1-5, with D perhaps matching TRBD1 (6 bases). V lost 5 bases to trimming and J lost 2 bases, with 19 bases between them. Germline CDR1 is SGHTA and CDR2 is FQGNSA. This CDR3 region has 17 residues. The CDR3 nucleotides read TGTGCCAGCAGCGGGGGGCTGATAATTGGGGGCAATCAGCCCCAGCATTTT. Encoded protein: CASSGGLIIGGNQPQHF.

This clone was seen once. The chain has TRBV29-1 and TRBJ2-5; 10 bases are shared with TRBD2. Germline V gene lookup returns CDR1 SQVTM and CDR2 ANQGSEA. After removal of 4 bases from V and 6 bases from J, the junction contained 8 bases not matched to a gene. The CDR3 runs to 14 residues. CDR3 bases: TGCAGCGTTGGAGCGGGGGGGCTCGGGAAGACCCAGTACTTC. Encoded protein: CSVGAGGLGKTQYF.

This clone was seen just once. CDR3 in amino acids: CASRAAGVGEQYF. The CDR3 nucleotides are TGTGCCAGCAGGGCGGCAGGGGTGGGCGAGCAGTACTTC. The J gene is TRBJ2-7, the V gene TRBV6-1; D possibly corresponds to TRBD1 (6 bases). The germline gives CDR1 MNHNS, CDR2 SASEGT. V was cut by 6 bases and J by 6 bases, with 15 bases left in between. The CDR3 runs 13 residues.

The chain is built from TRBV6-6 and TRBJ1-2; D not resolved. CDR3 length: 13 amino acids. The germline CDR1 and CDR2 sequences are MNHNY and SVGAGI (reference sequence). Trimming took 7 bases from V and 2 from J, leaving 11 bases between them. In DNA form, the CDR3 reads TGTGCCAGCACCCGCTGGAGGAACTATGGCTACACCTTC. Translating gives CASTRWRNYGYTF.

V usage is TRBV5-8 and J usage is TRBJ2-1; D not certain. Trimming removed 4 bases from V and 6 bases from J, with 20 bases in between. CDR3 size: 16 residues. From germline, CDR1 is SGHTS and CDR2 YDEGEE. The CDR3 is CASSKKDQVSANEQFF. CDR3 nucleotide sequence: TGTGCCAGCAGCAAGAAGGACCAAGTCTCAGCCAATGAGCAGTTCTTC.

The sample holds one count of this clone. The chain uses TRBV10-3 and TRBJ1-5, with TRBD1 matching over 7 bases. Germline V gene lookup returns CDR1 ENHRY and CDR2 SYGVKD. This CDR3 has 17 amino acids. V trimming: 1 base; J trimming: 4 bases; junction bases outside the gene matches: 10. The CDR3 spells CAISEYEGQSTNQPQHF. For the CDR3, the DNA is TGTGCCATCAGTGAGTACGAGGGACAGTCCACTAATCAGCCCCAGCATTTT.

Concerning this clone: The sample holds other DNA sequences that translate to the same CDR3. The chain combines TRBV5-1 with TRBJ1-6, with D uncertain. The CDR3 extends over 13 amino acids. The V gene lost 5 bases and the J gene lost 8 bases, with 11 bases spanning the gap. Germline V gene data show CDR1 as SGHRS and CDR2 as YFSETQ. As DNA, the CDR3 is TGCGCCAGCAGGGAAAGGAGTGATTCACCCCTCCACTTT. It is translated as CASRERSDSPLHF.

This rearrangement joins TRBV28 to TRBJ1-4; no clear D gene. This CDR3 contains 13 residues. V was cut by 8 bases and J by 4 bases, with 11 bases left in between. The germline V gene encodes CDR1 MDHEN and CDR2 SYDVKM. DNA for the CDR3: TGTGCCAGCCAGGACGGAGTTAATGAAAAACTGTTTTTT. It encodes CASQDGVNEKLFF.

The genes are TRBV5-1 and TRBJ1-5; D remains ambiguous. The CDR3 is 14 residues long. The V and J ends lost 4 bases and 3 bases respectively, with 11 bases between them. Germline V CDR1 and CDR2: SGHRS, YFSETQ. The CDR3 loop is CASSAGEFNQPQHF. DNA of the CDR3: TGCGCCAGCAGCGCCGGGGAATTCAATCAGCCCCAGCATTTT.

The chain employs TRBV12-5 and TRBJ2-2; D gene uncertain. The CDR3 loop spans 14 amino acids. The ends were cut back, 7 bases at V and 3 bases at J, with 12 bases in the middle. CDR1 is LGHNT and CDR2 is FRNRAP in the germline V gene. The CDR3 protein is CASAPDLHTGELFF. The DNA for the CDR3 is TGTGCTAGTGCCCCGGACCTTCACACCGGGGAGCTGTTTTTT.

The chain has TRBV18 and TRBJ1-1, with D possibly matching TRBD1 (5 bases). This CDR3 has 14 amino acids. Trimming pared 2 bases from V and 10 bases from J, leaving 17 bases between. Germline CDR1 KGHSH, CDR2 LQKENI. The chain's CDR3 is CASSPGVAGRRAFF. The CDR3 region has the DNA TGTGCCAGCTCACCAGGGGTCGCAGGGAGGCGAGCTTTCTTT.

The CDR3 sequence: CASSLGTGPVHEQFF. DNA for the CDR3: TGCGCCAGCAGCTTGGGAACTGGGCCAGTCCATGAGCAGTTCTTC. The chain carries TRBV5-1 and TRBJ2-1; D unclear. This CDR3 is 15 amino acids long. V lost 0 bases and J lost 8, with 15 bases in between. Looked up from germline, CDR1 is SGHRS and CDR2 is YFSETQ.

The V call is TRBV5-1, the J call TRBJ1-3; D is unclear. The CDR3 extends over 16 amino acids. CDR1 and CDR2 from the germline V gene are SGHRS and YFSETQ. V lost 0 bases and J lost 0, with 10 bases in between. CDR3 bases: TGCGCCAGCAGCTTGGGCCTGGTGACCTCTGGAAACACCATATATTTT. Translation: CASSLGLVTSGNTIYF.

V and J are TRBV6-6 and TRBJ2-1; 10 bases line up with TRBD1. From germline, CDR1 is MNHNY and CDR2 SVGAGI (reference sequence). The CDR3 loop spans 15 amino acids. Germline trimming cut 2 bases from V and 2 bases from J; bases unmatched to any gene: 0. The CDR3 is CASSYGQGAYNEQFF. CDR3 coding DNA: TGTGCCAGCAGTTACGGACAGGGGGCCTACAATGAGCAGTTCTTC.

The V and J genes are TRBV5-1 and TRBJ2-3; D could derive from TRBD1 or TRBD2 (6 bases each). V lost 3 bases to trimming and J lost 6 bases, with 29 bases between them. CDR3 length: 19 residues. Per the germline V gene, CDR1 is SGHRS and CDR2 is YFSETQ. The CDR3 bases are TGCGCCAGCAGCTCCGGGGGCCGCCTAGCGCATACTCAGGGGGATACGCAGTATTTT. As protein: CASSSGGRLAHTQGDTQYF.

This clone was counted a single time. This chain links TRBV2 with TRBJ2-7, with 7 nucleotides matching TRBD1. The junction had 6 bases not matched to a gene; V was cut back by 7 bases and J by 0 bases. This CDR3 comprises 14 residues. The germline V gene has CDR1 SNHLY and CDR2 FYNNEI. In nucleotides, the CDR3 is TGTGCCAGCAAGGTGACAGGGAACTCCTACGAGCAGTACTTC. It translates to CASKVTGNSYEQYF.